These 16 T cell receptor beta chains share one sample of origin, sequenced in a study of blood T cell repertoires in COVID-19. The repertoire was sequenced with immunoSEQ multiplex PCR; TCRdb's copy has only in-frame clones and lacks some. The table includes about 280,000 clones, roughly 87% detected once. Sequenced material: PBMCs or T cells enriched from blood (not recorded which). These receptors were obtained from a woman in her thirties or forties who had recovered from COVID-19.

This clone was seen once. V and J are TRBV2 and TRBJ2-2; no reliable D call. Trimming pared 3 bases from V and 0 bases from J, leaving 14 bases between. The CDR3 runs to 17 residues. The germline CDR1 and CDR2 sequences are SNHLY and FYNNEI. DNA of the CDR3: TGTGCCAGCAGTGATTGGATGGCTAGGCCGAACACCGGGGAGCTGTTTTTT. Translation: CASSDWMARPNTGELFF.

The rearrangement joins TRBV5-1 to TRBJ2-1; 8 bases map to TRBD2. Germline CDR1 is SGHRS and CDR2 is YFSETQ. The CDR3 totals 19 residues. Trimming cost V 4 bases and J 0 bases; bases outside gene matches: 15. Here the CDR3 reads CASSPRGGQRGSSYNEQFF. Written as DNA, the CDR3 is TGCGCCAGCAGCCCCCGGGGGGGGCAGCGGGGTAGCTCCTACAATGAGCAGTTCTTC.

The V and J genes are TRBV24-1 and TRBJ2-3, with 7 bases lining up with TRBD2. This CDR3 is 16 amino acids long. Germline CDR1 reads KGHDR; CDR2 reads SFDVKD. Germline trimming cut 4 bases from V and 4 bases from J; bases unmatched to any gene: 10. The CDR3 nucleotides are TGTGCCACCAGTGAACCCCTAGCGGAGTCACCAGATACGCAGTATTTT. Amino acid sequence: CATSEPLAESPDTQYF.

This rearrangement joins TRBV24-1 to TRBJ1-6; 9 nucleotides align to TRBD1. The CDR3 covers 16 residues. Looked up from germline, CDR1 is KGHDR and CDR2 is SFDVKD. J was trimmed by 9 bases and V by 3 bases; bases with no gene match: 8. CDR3: CATSDPDRDRASPLHF. CDR3 in DNA: TGTGCCACCAGTGATCCGGACCGGGACAGGGCTTCACCCCTCCACTTT.

The J gene is TRBJ1-1, the V gene TRBV29-1; weak D call: TRBD1 (6 bases). Germline V CDR1 and CDR2: SQVTM, ANQGSEA. CDR3 length equals 13 residues. V was pared by 6 bases and J by 0 bases, with 11 bases between. In nucleotides, the CDR3 is TGCAGCGTCGGGACACCCCTGAACACTGAAGCTTTCTTT. Protein product: CSVGTPLNTEAFF.

This chain connects TRBV4-3 to TRBJ2-4; D unresolved. Germline values: CDR1 LGHNA, CDR2 YSLEER. The V end lost 11 bases, the J end lost 0 bases, and 14 bases lay between the germline ends. This CDR3 region has 14 residues. CDR3 nucleotides: TGCGCCCGAAAGCCGCACCTAGCCAAAAACATTCAGTACTTC. The encoded protein is CARKPHLAKNIQYF.

The chain is built from TRBV19 and TRBJ2-1; 11 positions agree with TRBD2. The ends lost 10 bases at V and 7 bases at J; junction bases unmatched: 12. CDR1 is LNHDA and CDR2 is SQIVND in the germline V gene (reference sequence). The CDR3 is made up of 15 amino acids. CDR3 sequence: CATNRGLAATNEQFF. CDR3 coding DNA: TGTGCCACTAATAGGGGACTAGCGGCTACAAATGAGCAGTTCTTC.

This chain uses TRBV5-1 with TRBJ1-1; D gene unclear. V was trimmed by 2 bases and J by 7 bases, leaving 12 bases between them. This CDR3 has 13 amino acids. Germline CDR1 reads SGHRS; CDR2 reads YFSETQ. The CDR3: CASSFGPEGEAFF. The CDR3 DNA is TGCGCCAGCAGCTTCGGGCCCGAGGGTGAAGCTTTCTTT.

J is TRBJ2-5 and V is TRBV18; the match to TRBD1 covers 9 bases. There are 14 residues in the CDR3. The V gene's germline CDR1 is KGHSH and CDR2 LQKENI. J lost 4 bases, V lost 4 bases, and 4 bases had no gene match. This CDR3 reads CASSRWTGAETQYF. The CDR3 DNA reads as TGTGCCAGCTCACGATGGACAGGGGCAGAGACCCAGTACTTC.

The genes are TRBV15 and TRBJ1-2, with 9 bases fitting TRBD1. The CDR3 loop spans 15 amino acids. Looked up from germline, CDR1 is LNHNV and CDR2 is YYDKDF (reference sequence). V lost 5 bases and J lost 6; bases outside the gene matches: 10. The CDR3 bases are TGTGCCACCAGCGCAACAGGGGGCTCTCCCAATGGCTACACCTTC. It specifies CATSATGGSPNGYTF.

This clone came up a few times. The chain employs TRBV6-4 and TRBJ2-2; 7 bases match TRBD1. J was trimmed by 4 bases and V by 6 bases; bases with no gene match: 5. This CDR3 is built from 14 residues. CDR1 and CDR2 from the germline V gene are MRHNA and SNTAGT. CDR3 nucleotide sequence: TGTGCCAGCAGCGCCGGGACAGCCACCGGGGAGCTGTTTTTT. Translating gives CASSAGTATGELFF.

This chain joins TRBV28 and TRBJ1-2, with TRBD1 matching 11 bases. Germline CDR1 and CDR2: MDHEN and SYDVKM. J lost 3 bases, V lost 7 bases, and 10 bases had no gene match. This CDR3 comprises 16 residues. CDR3 nucleotides: TGTGCCAGCAAGTCCCCGTTGGGACAGGGGGACTATGGCTACACCTTC. This encodes CASKSPLGQGDYGYTF.

Notes on this clone: Different DNA sequences within this sample yield the same CDR3. CDR3 region: CASSLYNEQFF. The CDR3 DNA reads TGTGCCAGCAGTCTGTACAATGAGCAGTTCTTC. The chain joins TRBV12-3 or TRBV12-4 to TRBJ2-1, with D hard to call. V gave up 5 bases and J gave up 4 bases, with 3 bases separating them. The CDR3 spans 11 residues.

V is TRBV12-3 or TRBV12-4 and J is TRBJ1-2, with 7 bases lining up with TRBD1. Trimming took 8 bases from V and 5 from J; bases not matched to a gene: 8. This CDR3 is built from 13 residues. CDR3 in amino acids: CASRQGSMYGYTF. The CDR3 region has the DNA TGTGCCAGCCGACAGGGATCCATGTATGGCTACACCTTC.

V usage is TRBV6-5 and J usage is TRBJ2-5; 8 bases line up with TRBD2. V lost 5 bases, J lost 1 base, and 6 bases stayed unmatched. Germline V gene lookup returns CDR1 MNHEY and CDR2 SVGAGI. There are 15 residues in the CDR3. CDR3 in DNA: TGTGCCAGCAGTCCCCTACTAGCGGCCCAAGAGACCCAGTACTTC. It yields the protein CASSPLLAAQETQYF.

V is TRBV24-1 and J is TRBJ2-3; 12 bases align to TRBD2. Germline CDR1 is KGHDR and CDR2 is SFDVKD. This CDR3 has 16 amino acids. The V segment lost 4 bases and the J segment 2 bases; nucleotides outside the gene matches: 3. In DNA form, the CDR3 reads TGTGCCACCAGTGACCGGACTAGCGGGATCACAGATACGCAGTATTTT. Protein sequence: CATSDRTSGITDTQYF.